This T cell receptor (beta chain) was captured in a study of molecular identifiers for immune sequencing clone quantification. Using a CD8+CD4-CCR7+CD45RA+ phenotype, naive CD8 T cells were sorted. This clonotype was counted at least ten times. TCRdb analysed the PCR reads with MiXCR anew, one entry per CDR3 protein. The top ten hold more than 0.8% of the sample, which has around 460,000 distinct CDR3 sequences, about 22% seen once. Germline values: CDR1 SGHKS, CDR2 YYEKEE (reference sequence). The CDR3 runs 17 residues. V trimming: 0 bases; J trimming: 4 bases; junction bases outside the gene matches: 9.

The chain is built from TRBV5-5 and TRBJ2-5; 10 bases fit TRBD2. This TCR was recovered from a human donor in good health. Some libraries in this study had Jurkat cell RNA spiked in. The sample comprised naive CD8+ T cells from blood, with Jurkat cell RNA spiked in. Subset of the sample: FACS-sorted CD8+CD4-CCR7+CD45RA+ naive T cells. The CDR3 here is CASSLDRTSGVSETQYF. The CDR3 DNA follows: TGTGCCAGCAGCTTGGATCGGACTAGCGGTGTTTCAGAGACCCAGTACTTC.